The 9 T cell receptor beta chains below come from one sample, sequenced in a study of blood T cells in healthy people across ages. A second PCR of 7 to 11 cycles used a sample-barcoded 5' primer and a J-beta primer mix. TCRdb recomputed calls from the 5' RACE reads with MiXCR, one row per CDR3 protein. The sample lists some 860,000 distinct CDR3 sequences; more than 55% were seen once. Source material: blood. The source is a man between 40 and 49 years old in good health.

The chain joins TRBV12-3 or TRBV12-4 to TRBJ1-2; no clear D. V lost 3 bases, J lost 8 bases, and 13 bases lay in between. This CDR3 contains 13 residues. The DNA for the CDR3 is TGTGCCAGCAGTTTCGGGGTCGAAGTAGGCTACACCTTC. This translates into CASSFGVEVGYTF.

There are a few counts of this clonotype. CDR3: CASRDPGQGVSYEQYF. The CDR3 DNA is TGTGCCAGCAGAGACCCAGGACAGGGAGTCTCCTACGAGCAGTACTTC. V gene TRBV6-4 combines with J gene TRBJ2-7; TRBD1 aligns across 8 bases. CDR3 length: 16 amino acids. V trimming: 6 bases; J trimming: 0 bases; junction bases outside the gene matches: 10. The germline gives CDR1 MRHNA, CDR2 SNTAGT.

This clonotype was seen a single time. An end of the junction differs from the germline gene, which may be a read error. V gene TRBV28 combines with J gene TRBJ2-5; no definite D call. CDR1 is MDHEN, CDR2 SYDVKM, per germline. The CDR3 spans 11 residues. As DNA, the CDR3 is TGTGTCAGCAGTACAGAAGAGACCCAGTACTTC. Translated: CVSSTEETQYF.

This clonotype was counted a single time. This chain links TRBV12-3 or TRBV12-4 with TRBJ2-5, with D unclear. CDR3 length: 13 amino acids. Trimming pared 5 bases from V and 2 bases from J, leaving 9 bases between. DNA of the CDR3: TGTGCCAGCAGTGGAGACGAACAAGAGACCCAGTACTTC. Its protein is CASSGDEQETQYF.

The chain couples TRBV7-2 to TRBJ2-5; tentatively, D is TRBD1 or TRBD2 (6 bases each). The CDR3 runs 14 residues. The V gene lost 1 base and the J gene lost 4 bases, with 10 bases spanning the gap. CDR1 is SGHTA, CDR2 FQGNSA, per germline. This CDR3 is CASSLDGGLETQYF. DNA for the CDR3: TGTGCCAGCAGCTTAGACGGGGGCCTAGAGACCCAGTACTTC.

The gene calls are TRBV20-1 and TRBJ2-5; a weak D match, TRBD2 (6 bases). Per the germline V gene, CDR1 is DFQATT and CDR2 is SNEGSKA (reference sequence). The CDR3 runs to 13 residues. V was cut by 3 bases and J by 5 bases, with 13 bases left in between. CDR3 sequence reads: CSARVAGRETQYF. CDR3 in DNA: TGCAGTGCTAGGGTAGCAGGGAGGGAGACCCAGTACTTC.

About this clonotype itself: A junction end diverges from the germline sequence, so it may reflect a read error. V gene TRBV5-1 combines with J gene TRBJ1-2; D gene unclear. Germline lookup yields CDR1 SGHRS and CDR2 YFSETQ. This CDR3 spans 15 amino acids. The CDR3 loop is CASSLEAAFNDGYTF. CDR3 in DNA: TGCGCCAGCAGCTTGGAAGCCGCATTTAACGATGGCTACACCTTC.

The chain uses TRBV5-1 and TRBJ1-6; D is unresolved. Germline lookup yields CDR1 SGHRS and CDR2 YFSETQ. The V gene lost 2 bases and the J gene lost 11 bases, with 20 bases spanning the gap. This CDR3 region has 16 residues. CDR3 in DNA: TGCGCCAGCAGCTTAGTAGACCTCGGGAAGGGAACACCCCTCCACTTT. Translated, it gives CASSLVDLGKGTPLHF.

This clonotype appeared a single time. The V call is TRBV27, the J call TRBJ2-1, with D maybe TRBD2 (5 bases). Germline values: CDR1 MNHEY, CDR2 SMNVEV (reference sequence). This CDR3 has 15 amino acids. V was trimmed by 5 bases and J by 4 bases, leaving 15 bases between them. The CDR3 spells CASSPGVASYNEQFF. The CDR3 DNA follows: TGTGCCAGCAGTCCCGGGGTAGCGTCGTACAATGAGCAGTTCTTC.